This T cell receptor beta chain was sequenced for a study of CD8 T cells in Susac syndrome. This clonotype was counted a single time. Random hexamers were used to reverse transcribe about 0.5 to 1 ug of RNA. The method of amplification for TCR beta CDR3 was immunoSEQ multiplex PCR, covering 54 Vbeta and 13 Jbeta. MiXCR, run by TCRdb on the immunoSEQ multiplex PCR reads, gives a single entry per CDR3 protein. Among some 150,000 distinct CDR3 sequences listed, roughly 96% were seen once. From blood CD8+ and CD4+ T cells, TCR beta sequences were generated. The multiple sclerosis controls were treatment-naive patients affected by stable or active relapsing-remitting disease. TEMRA cells underwent FACS enrichment and CD8+ and CD4+ T cells underwent negative isolation. The CDR3 is 14 residues long. Trimming took 2 bases from V and 7 from J; bases not matched to a gene: 6. CDR1 MNHEY and CDR2 SMNVEV come from the germline V gene (reference sequence).

The source of this sequence is a human donor with multiple sclerosis. Sequences were obtained from CD8+ T cells from PBMCs. The chain has TRBV27 and TRBJ1-1; TRBD1 aligns across 8 bases. In nucleotides, the CDR3 is TGTGCCAGCAGTTTAACTAGACAGGGGCTTGAAGCTTTCTTT. Translation: CASSLTRQGLEAFF.